This T cell receptor (beta chain) was found in a study of shared clonotypes between healthy human individuals. Study-wide results and caveats: Sequencing depth was expected to influence donor clonotype sharing. Investigators collected only blood, and repertoires in tissues likely differ. As a rule, naive subsets had a larger estimated richness than memory subsets.

Germline CDR1 reads MNHEY; CDR2 reads SVGAGI. The CDR3 totals 16 residues. V lost 2 bases and J lost 3, with 13 bases in between. Each sorted subset replicate got 200 ng genomic DNA, tens of thousands of genomes. The table came from immunoSEQ multiplex PCR; TCRdb's copy has only in-frame clones and leaves some out. The sample consists of over 700,000 clones, about two thirds of them appearing once. This clone has more than one count but fewer than ten. No antigen is known for it. This TCR was recovered from a woman in her 30s in good health. This sequence joins TRBV6-5 and TRBJ1-4; TRBD1 might be the D (5 bases). Sequencing used memory CD4+ T cells sorted from blood. This sample's subset: CD45RA-negative fraction. The CDR3 nucleotides read TGTGCCAGCAGTTACATCTCTCCAGGGCCTAATGAAAAACTGTTTTTT. It is translated as CASSYISPGPNEKLFF.